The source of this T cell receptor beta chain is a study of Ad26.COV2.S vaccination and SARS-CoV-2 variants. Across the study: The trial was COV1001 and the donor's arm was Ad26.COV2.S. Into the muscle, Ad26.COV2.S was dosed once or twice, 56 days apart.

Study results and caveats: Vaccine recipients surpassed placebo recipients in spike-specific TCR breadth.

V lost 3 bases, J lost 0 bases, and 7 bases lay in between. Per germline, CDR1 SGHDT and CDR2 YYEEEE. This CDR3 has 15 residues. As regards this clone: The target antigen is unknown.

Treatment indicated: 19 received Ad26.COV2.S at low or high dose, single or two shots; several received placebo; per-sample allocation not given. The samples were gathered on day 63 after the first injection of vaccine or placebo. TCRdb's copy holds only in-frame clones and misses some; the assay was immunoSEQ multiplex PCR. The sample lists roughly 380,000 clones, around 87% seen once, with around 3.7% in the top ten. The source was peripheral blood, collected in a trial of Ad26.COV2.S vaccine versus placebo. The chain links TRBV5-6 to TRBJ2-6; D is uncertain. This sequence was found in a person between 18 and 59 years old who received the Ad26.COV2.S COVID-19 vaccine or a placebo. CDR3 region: CASSSAASGANVLTF. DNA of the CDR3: TGTGCCAGCAGCTCGGCAGCCTCTGGGGCCAACGTCCTGACTTTC.